Each of the 7 T cell receptor beta chains below was sequenced from the same sample in a study of neurological immune-mediated disorders. TCRdb re-derived calls from the 5' RACE reads in MiXCR, one entry per CDR3 protein. The data show 50,000 or so distinct CDR3 sequences, about 3.7% seen once. The sample consisted of PBMCs. The source of these receptors is a man aged 35 to 55 with multiple sclerosis.

The table lists this clonotype with many counts. The V call is TRBV5-1, the J call TRBJ2-1; 7 bases fit TRBD2. V was pared by 0 bases and J by 9 bases, with 6 bases of the junction left unmatched. Germline CDR1 is SGHRS and CDR2 is YFSETQ. This CDR3 spans 14 amino acids. For the CDR3, the DNA is TGCGCCAGCAGCTTGGTGGGGGGGGTAGGTGAGCAGTTCTTC. Its translation is CASSLVGGVGEQFF.

This clonotype was seen repeatedly, ten times or more. The chain has TRBV9 and TRBJ2-3; D assignment may be TRBD1 or TRBD2 (5 bases each). Germline CDR1 is SGDLS and CDR2 is YYNGEE. V lost 2 bases and J lost 2, with 21 bases in between. The CDR3 extends over 18 amino acids. CDR3 nucleotides: TGTGCCAGCAGCGTCTCCCCCCGAGGGCAGGGAACCACAGATACGCAGTATTTT. Amino acids: CASSVSPRGQGTTDTQYF.

The chain couples TRBV12-3 or TRBV12-4 to TRBJ1-1, with D hard to call. Trimming left V 6 bases short and J 3 bases short, with 11 bases between. The CDR3 contains 13 residues. The CDR3 DNA reads as TGTGCCAGCAGCAGGACTATCGACACTGAAGCTTTCTTT. Its protein is CASSRTIDTEAFF.

V gene TRBV10-3 combines with J gene TRBJ2-3; no definite D call. Germline V gene data show CDR1 as ENHRY and CDR2 as SYGVKD. Trimming stripped 7 bases from V and 1 base from J, with 3 bases between. This CDR3 comprises 11 residues. CDR3 sequence: CAIKGTDTQYF. CDR3 bases: TGTGCCATCAAGGGCACAGATACGCAGTATTTT.

This clonotype was counted ten times or more. The rearrangement links TRBV24-1 to TRBJ1-5; 7 bases are a match to TRBD1. Germline V gene lookup returns CDR1 KGHDR and CDR2 SFDVKD. There are 16 residues in the CDR3. The V segment lost 2 bases and the J segment 2 bases; nucleotides outside the gene matches: 5. This CDR3 is CATSDSGGWGNQPQHF. The CDR3 nucleotides read TGTGCCACCAGTGATTCAGGGGGTTGGGGCAATCAGCCCCAGCATTTT.

Ten or more counts support this clonotype. The chain joins TRBV6-2 or TRBV6-3 to TRBJ1-1; 9 bases line up with TRBD1. Germline assignment: CDR1 MNHEY and CDR2 SVGEGT. The ends lost 4 bases at V and 5 bases at J; junction bases unmatched: 2. This CDR3 region has 13 residues. CDR3 protein: CASSFDRGTEAFF. In nucleotides, the CDR3 is TGTGCCAGCAGTTTCGACAGGGGGACTGAAGCTTTCTTT.

This clonotype was recorded many times. The chain combines TRBV4-1 with TRBJ1-4, with D uncertain. Trimming shortened V by 1 base and J by 4 bases, and 7 bases separated the two germline ends. Per the germline V gene, CDR1 is MGHRA and CDR2 is YSYEKL. The CDR3 has 14 amino acids. As DNA, the CDR3 is TGCGCCAGCAGCCAAGGACCCAATAATGAAAAACTGTTTTTT. Translation: CASSQGPNNEKLFF.